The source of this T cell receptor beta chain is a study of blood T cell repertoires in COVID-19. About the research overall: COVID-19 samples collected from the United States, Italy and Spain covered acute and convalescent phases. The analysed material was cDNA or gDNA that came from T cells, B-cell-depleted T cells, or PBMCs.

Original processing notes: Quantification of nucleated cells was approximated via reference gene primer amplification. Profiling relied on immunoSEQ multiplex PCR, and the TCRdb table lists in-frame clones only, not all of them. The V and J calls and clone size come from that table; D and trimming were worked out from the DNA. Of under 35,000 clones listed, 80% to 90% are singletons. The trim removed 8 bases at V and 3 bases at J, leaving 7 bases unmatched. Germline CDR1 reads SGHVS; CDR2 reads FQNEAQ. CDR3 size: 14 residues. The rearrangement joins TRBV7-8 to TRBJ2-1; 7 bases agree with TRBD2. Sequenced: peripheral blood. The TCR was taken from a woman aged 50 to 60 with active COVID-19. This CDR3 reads CASHPGGLYNEQFF. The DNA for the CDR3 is TGTGCCAGCCACCCGGGAGGACTCTACAATGAGCAGTTCTTC.